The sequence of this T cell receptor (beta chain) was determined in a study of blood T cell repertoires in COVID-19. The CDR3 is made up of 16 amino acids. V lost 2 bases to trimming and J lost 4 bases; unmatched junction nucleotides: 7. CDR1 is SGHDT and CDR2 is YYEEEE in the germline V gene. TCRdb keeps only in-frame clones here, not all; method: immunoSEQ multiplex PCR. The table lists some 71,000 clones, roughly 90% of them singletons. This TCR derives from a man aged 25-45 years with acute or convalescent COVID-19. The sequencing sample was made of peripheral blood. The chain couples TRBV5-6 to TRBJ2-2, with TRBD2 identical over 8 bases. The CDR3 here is CASSFSGTSGTGELFF. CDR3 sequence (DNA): TGTGCCAGCAGCTTCAGTGGAACTAGCGGCACCGGGGAGCTGTTTTTT. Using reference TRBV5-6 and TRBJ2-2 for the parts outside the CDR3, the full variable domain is DAGVTQSPTHLIKTRGQQVTLRCSPKSGHDTVSWYQQALGQGPQFIFQYYEEEERQRGNFPDRFSGHQFPNYSSELNVNALLLGDSALYLCASSFSGTSGTGELFFGEGSRLTVL.